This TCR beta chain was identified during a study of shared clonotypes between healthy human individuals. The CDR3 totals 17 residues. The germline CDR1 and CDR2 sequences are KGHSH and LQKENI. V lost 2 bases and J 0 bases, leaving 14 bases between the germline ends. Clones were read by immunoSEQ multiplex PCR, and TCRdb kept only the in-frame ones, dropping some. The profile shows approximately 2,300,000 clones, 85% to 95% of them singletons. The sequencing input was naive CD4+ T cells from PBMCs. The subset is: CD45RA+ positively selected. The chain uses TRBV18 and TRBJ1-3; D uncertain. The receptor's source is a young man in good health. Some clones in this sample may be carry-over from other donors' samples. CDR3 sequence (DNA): TGTGCCAGCTCACCATTGGGTCCAATAAGCTCTGGAAACACCATATATTTT. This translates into CASSPLGPISSGNTIYF.